Shown below are 2 T cell receptor beta chains from a single sample sequenced in a study of blood T cell repertoires in COVID-19. The repertoire was sequenced with immunoSEQ multiplex PCR; TCRdb's copy has only in-frame clones and lacks some. The data show about 390,000 clones, 85% to 90% seen once. Sequenced sample: PBMCs or T cells enriched from blood (not recorded which). The receptor set was obtained from a woman aged 50 to 60 who had recovered from COVID-19.

This clone was found once. This chain connects TRBV3-1 (or the pseudogene TRBV3-2) to TRBJ2-7, with 9 bases aligning to TRBD1. This CDR3 spans 14 amino acids. V shed 2 bases and J 5 bases; nucleotides not matched to a gene: 4. Per the germline V gene, CDR1 is LGHDT and CDR2 is YNNKEL (reference sequence). CDR3 in DNA: TGTGCCAGCAGCCAACCGAGGACAGGGGACGAGCAGTACTTC. This codes for CASSQPRTGDEQYF.

The V gene is TRBV18, the J gene TRBJ1-1, with 9 bases lining up with TRBD1. The ends lost 3 bases at V and 5 bases at J; junction bases unmatched: 7. The germline CDR1 and CDR2 sequences are KGHSH and LQKENI. The CDR3 sequence is 15 residues long. The CDR3 is CASSPTDRGKTEAFF. CDR3 sequence (DNA): TGTGCCAGCTCACCGACCGACAGGGGGAAAACTGAAGCTTTCTTT. The variable domain in full, completed from reference TRBV18 and TRBJ1-1, reads NAGVMQNPRHLVRRRGQEARLRCSPMKGHSHVYWYRQLPEEGLKFMVYLQKENIIDESGMPKERFSAEFPKEGPSILRIQQVVRGDSAAYFCASSPTDRGKTEAFFGQGTRLTVV.